These T cell receptor beta chains were read from a single sample in a study of blood T cell repertoires in COVID-19. Assay: immunoSEQ multiplex PCR; the TCRdb copy retains only in-frame clones and omits some. This sample carries around 43,000 clones, roughly 87% of them seen once, and the ten largest clones take over 12%. The material sequenced was peripheral blood. The origin of the receptors is a human donor in a cohort sampled during active COVID-19. CDR3s leave out the opening cysteine and the closing phenylalanine or tryptophan. Each record gives: V gene, CDR3 length, J gene, CDR3 protein.

>TRBV2|13|TRBJ2-3
ASSALAGVADTQY
>TRBV19|14|TRBJ2-7
ASSMNPLGLEFEQY
>TRBV12-3/TRBV12-4|11|TRBJ2-1
ASILTRRNEQF
>TRBV6-5|13|TRBJ2-1
ASSKKREAYNEQF
>TRBV7-8|14|TRBJ2-2
ASSLGGGGNTGELF
>TRBV5-1|14|TRBJ1-1
ASSQQLDRGYTEAF
>TRBV6-2/TRBV6-3|11|TRBJ2-7
ASSPSAGHEQY
>TRBV28|10|TRBJ1-2
ASSTGAYGYT
>TRBV5-5|12|TRBJ2-7
ASSSDSWSYEQY
>TRBV5-1|12|TRBJ2-2
ASSQGLLIGELF
>TRBV10-1|14|TRBJ2-5
ASSPGLAGGPETQY
>TRBV4-1|15|TRBJ2-2
ASSRQGRGDNTGELF
>TRBV10-3|12|TRBJ1-2
AIRGQGANYGYT
>TRBV5-1|11|TRBJ1-1
ASSLAFGGEAF
>TRBV5-8|13|TRBJ1-5
ASSPGQGYNQPQH
>TRBV4-2|15|TRBJ1-4
ASSQIGGAETNEKLF
>TRBV2|10|TRBJ2-1
ASSGGDNEQF
>TRBV2|13|TRBJ2-7
ASSEPWTGAYEQY
>TRBV11-3|11|TRBJ1-1
ASSLNRQGEAF
>TRBV7-3|12|TRBJ2-7
ASSLRDSTVEQY
>TRBV7-8|13|TRBJ1-4
ASSLAGRFNEKLF
>TRBV18|15|TRBJ2-3
ASSPPRSGRRTDTQY
>TRBV28|11|TRBJ1-5
ASSFTGKQPQH
>TRBV28|13|TRBJ2-5
ASSITGGAEETQY
>TRBV5-6|11|TRBJ2-7
ASSLTAGGEQY
>TRBV30|12|TRBJ2-5
AWRFGGRLETQY
>TRBV5-1|13|TRBJ1-6
ASSLEEQGRSPLH
>TRBV19|12|TRBJ2-2
ASTPGLNTGELF
>TRBV30|12|TRBJ1-5
AWNRVGGNQPQH
>TRBV30|11|TRBJ1-1
AWSVRRDTEAF
>TRBV6-6|12|TRBJ2-1
ASSYLTFGGGQF
>TRBV25-1|13|TRBJ2-7
ASSEQGGFHNEQY
>TRBV6-5|11|TRBJ2-5
ASRMTGAETQY
>TRBV6-5|11|TRBJ2-7
ASSQGQRYEQY
>TRBV3-1/TRBV3-2|11|TRBJ2-4
ASSPDSFAIQY
>TRBV7-2|15|TRBJ2-5
ASSQNPPGQGTETQY
>TRBV3-1/TRBV3-2|16|TRBJ1-3
ASSQPWADRSSGNTIY
>TRBV28|13|TRBJ2-1
ASREAASGSKEQF
>TRBV11-3|11|TRBJ2-7
ASSKTGWDEQY
>TRBV4-1|16|TRBJ2-2
ASSRIRSVAGATGELF